A few counts support the clone carrying this TCR beta chain. The antigen is not known. Germline assignment: CDR1 SQVTM and CDR2 ANQGSEA. CDR3 length: 15 amino acids. Trimming left V 8 bases short and J 0 bases short, with 17 bases between. This entry belongs to a study of T cell repertoires in cytomegalovirus infection. Study as a whole: Public TCR beta signatures were indicative of both CMV infection and a matching HLA type. General observations from the study: Adding up the frequency of public TCR beta families identified people who carried CMV plus the relevant HLA. Dominating the ex vivo response were HLA-C-restricted CMV-specific TCR beta clonotypes.

TCRdb recomputed calls from the reads with MiXCR, one row per CDR3 protein. The table has 150,000 to 160,000 distinct CDR3 sequences, around a quarter seen once. Sequencing input: PBMCs. This rearrangement joins TRBV29-1 to TRBJ1-3; no reliable D call. This clonotype was obtained from a human donor in good health (CMV status not recorded). Some clones in this sample may be carry-over from other donors' samples. The chain's CDR3 is CSYSTSGNSGNTIYF. DNA for the CDR3: TGCAGCTACTCGACTAGCGGTAACTCTGGAAACACCATATATTTT. Full variable domain (outside the CDR3, taken from reference TRBV29-1 and TRBJ1-3): SAVISQKPSRDICQRGTSLTIQCQVDSQVTMMFWYRQQPGQSLTLIATANQGSEATYESGFVIDKFPISRPNLTFSTLTVSNMSPEDSSIYLCSYSTSGNSGNTIYFGEGSWLTVV.